This T cell receptor beta chain emerged from a study of CD8+ T cells in alopecia areata. Treatment in this sample: oral pan-JAK inhibitor, 5-10 mg twice daily. V dropped 0 bases and J dropped 3; count of bases not matched to a gene: 3. This CDR3 contains 15 residues. RNA extraction and reverse transcription yielded cDNA as sequencing template. Sequencing used immunoSEQ multiplex PCR; TCRdb keeps in-frame clones, though not all of them. The data contain 150,000 to 250,000 clones, 58% of them singletons. The gene calls are TRBV23-1 and TRBJ2-3; 7 bases map to TRBD1. TRBV23-1 is noted as an ORF with a role that remains uncertain. Sequenced material: CD4+ T cells sorted from blood, taken at week 24, from a patient treated with tofacitinib. This TCR was recovered from a human donor with alopecia areata. The CDR3 loop is CASSQSGRGTDTQYF. Here the CDR3 DNA reads TGCGCCAGCAGTCAATCGGGCAGGGGGACAGATACGCAGTATTTT.